The present T cell receptor beta chain was sequenced within a study of shared clonotypes between healthy human individuals. Study context: Per donor, three plates held CD4 naive cells, three held CD4 memory, two held CD8 naive and one held CD8 memory.

Turning to this clone: Its cognate antigen is unknown.

Study conclusions and caveats: Only blood underwent sampling, and tissue repertoires likely differ.

TCRdb keeps only in-frame clones here, not all; method: immunoSEQ multiplex PCR. The table shows about a million clones, with around three quarters occurring only once. Germline values: CDR1 SGHVS, CDR2 FQNEAQ. This CDR3 region has 15 residues. Trimming shortened V by 0 bases and J by 7 bases, and 15 bases separated the two germline ends. This TCR was sampled from a man aged 18-30 years in good health. The sequenced sample consisted of memory CD4+ T cells sorted from blood. The subset: CD45RA-negative fraction. V is TRBV7-8 and J is TRBJ1-1, with D tentatively TRBD1 (5 bases). CDR3 residues: CASSLAFQGGGEAFF. DNA of the CDR3: TGTGCCAGCAGCTTAGCGTTCCAGGGAGGCGGTGAAGCTTTCTTT.